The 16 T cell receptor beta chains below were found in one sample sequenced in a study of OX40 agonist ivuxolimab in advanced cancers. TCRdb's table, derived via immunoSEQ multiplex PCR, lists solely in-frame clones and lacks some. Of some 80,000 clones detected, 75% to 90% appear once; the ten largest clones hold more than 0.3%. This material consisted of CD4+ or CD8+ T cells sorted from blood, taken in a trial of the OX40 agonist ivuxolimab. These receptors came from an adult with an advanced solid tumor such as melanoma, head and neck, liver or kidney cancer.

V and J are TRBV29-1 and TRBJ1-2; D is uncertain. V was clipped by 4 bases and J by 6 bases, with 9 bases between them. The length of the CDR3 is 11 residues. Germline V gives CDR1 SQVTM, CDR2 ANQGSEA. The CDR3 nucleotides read TGCAGCGTTGGGACGGGAAATGGCTACACCTTC. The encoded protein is CSVGTGNGYTF.

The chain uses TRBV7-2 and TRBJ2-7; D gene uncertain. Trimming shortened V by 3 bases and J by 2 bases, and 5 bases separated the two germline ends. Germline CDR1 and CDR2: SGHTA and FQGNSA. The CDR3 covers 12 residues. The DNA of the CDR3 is TGTGCCAGCAGCTTGCTGACCTACGAGCAGTACTTC. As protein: CASSLLTYEQYF. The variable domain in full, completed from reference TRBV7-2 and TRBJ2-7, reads GAGVSQSPSNKVTEKGKDVELRCDPISGHTALYWYRQSLGQGLEFLIYFQGNSAPDKSGLPSDRFSAERTGGSVSTLTIQRTQQEDSAVYLCASSLLTYEQYFGPGTRLTVT.

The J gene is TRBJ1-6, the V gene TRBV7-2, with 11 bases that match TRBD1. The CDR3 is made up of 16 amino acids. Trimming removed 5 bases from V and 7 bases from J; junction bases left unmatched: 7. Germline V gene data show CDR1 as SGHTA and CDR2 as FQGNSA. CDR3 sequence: CASSRTGGTENSPLHF. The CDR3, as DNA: TGTGCCAGCAGCCGGACAGGGGGCACGGAGAATTCACCCCTCCACTTT.

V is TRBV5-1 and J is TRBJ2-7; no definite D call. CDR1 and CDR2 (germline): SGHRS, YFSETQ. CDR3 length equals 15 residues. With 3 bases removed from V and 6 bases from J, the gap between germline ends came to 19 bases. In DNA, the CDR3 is TGCGCCAGCAGCTCCGAGGCGCAGACGACCGGCGAGCAGTACTTC. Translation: CASSSEAQTTGEQYF.

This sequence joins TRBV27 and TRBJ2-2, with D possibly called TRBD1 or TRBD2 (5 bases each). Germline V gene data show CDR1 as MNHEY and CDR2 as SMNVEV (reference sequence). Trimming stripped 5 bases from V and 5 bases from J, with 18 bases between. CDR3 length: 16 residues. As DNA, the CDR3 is TGTGCCAGCAGTACCCGAGGGGCAGTTATAACCGGGGAGCTGTTTTTT. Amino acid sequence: CASSTRGAVITGELFF.

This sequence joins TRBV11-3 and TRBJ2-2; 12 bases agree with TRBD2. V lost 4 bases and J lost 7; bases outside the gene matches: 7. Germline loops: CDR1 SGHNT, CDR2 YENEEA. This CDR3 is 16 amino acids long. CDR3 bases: TGTGCCAGCAGCTCGGCTAGCGGGAGGGCTGACGGGGAGCTGTTTTTT. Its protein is CASSSASGRADGELFF.

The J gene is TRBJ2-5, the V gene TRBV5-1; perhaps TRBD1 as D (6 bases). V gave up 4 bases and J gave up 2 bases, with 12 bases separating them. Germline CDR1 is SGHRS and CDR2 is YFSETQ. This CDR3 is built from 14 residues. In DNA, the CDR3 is TGCGCCAGCAGCATAGGGACAACTCAAGAGACCCAGTACTTC. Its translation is CASSIGTTQETQYF.

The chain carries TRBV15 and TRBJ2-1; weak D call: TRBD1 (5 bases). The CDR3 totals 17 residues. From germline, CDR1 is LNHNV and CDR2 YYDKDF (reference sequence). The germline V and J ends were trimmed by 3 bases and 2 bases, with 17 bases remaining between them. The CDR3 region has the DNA TGTGCCACCAGCAGTGGGCGACAGTCGCAACCCTACAATGAGCAGTTCTTC. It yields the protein CATSSGRQSQPYNEQFF.

The CDR3 loop reads CASSKGWTSGRPSYNEQFF. CDR3 nucleotide sequence: TGTGCCAGCAGCAAAGGGTGGACTAGCGGGAGACCCTCCTACAATGAGCAGTTCTTC. V usage is TRBV21-1 and J usage is TRBJ2-1; the table's D call, TRBD2, has no DNA check behind it. TRBV21-1 is recorded as a pseudogene. The CDR3 loop spans 19 amino acids.

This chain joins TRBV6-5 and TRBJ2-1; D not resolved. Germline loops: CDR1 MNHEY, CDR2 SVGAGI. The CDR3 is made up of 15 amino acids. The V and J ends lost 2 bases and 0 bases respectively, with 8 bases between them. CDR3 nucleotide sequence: TGTGCCAGCAGTTACGATGTAAGCTCCTACAATGAGCAGTTCTTC. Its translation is CASSYDVSSYNEQFF.

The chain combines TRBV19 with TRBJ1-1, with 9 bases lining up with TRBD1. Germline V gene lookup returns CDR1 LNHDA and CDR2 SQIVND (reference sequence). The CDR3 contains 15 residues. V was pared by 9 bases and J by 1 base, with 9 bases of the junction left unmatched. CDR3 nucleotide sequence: TGTGCCAGCGGGACAGGGAGGAGGCCGAACACTGAAGCTTTCTTT. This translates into CASGTGRRPNTEAFF.

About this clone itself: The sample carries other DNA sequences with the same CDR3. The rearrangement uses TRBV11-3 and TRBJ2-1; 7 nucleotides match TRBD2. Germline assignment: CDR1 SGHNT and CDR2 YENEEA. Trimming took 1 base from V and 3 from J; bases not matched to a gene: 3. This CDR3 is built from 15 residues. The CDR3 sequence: CASSLGGSSYNEQFF. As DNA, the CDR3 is TGTGCCAGCAGCTTAGGCGGGAGCAGCTACAATGAGCAGTTCTTC. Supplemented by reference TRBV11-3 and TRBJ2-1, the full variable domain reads EAGVVQSPRYKIIEKKQPVAFWCNPISGHNTLYWYLQNLGQGPELLIRYENEEAVDDSQLPKDRFSAERLKGVDSTLKIQPAELGDSAVYLCASSLGGSSYNEQFFGPGTRLTVL.

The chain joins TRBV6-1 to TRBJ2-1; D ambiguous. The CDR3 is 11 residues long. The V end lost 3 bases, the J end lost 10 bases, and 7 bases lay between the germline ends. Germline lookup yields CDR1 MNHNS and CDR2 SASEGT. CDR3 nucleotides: TGTGCCAGCAGTGATAACTACGAGCAGTTCTTC. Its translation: CASSDNYEQFF.

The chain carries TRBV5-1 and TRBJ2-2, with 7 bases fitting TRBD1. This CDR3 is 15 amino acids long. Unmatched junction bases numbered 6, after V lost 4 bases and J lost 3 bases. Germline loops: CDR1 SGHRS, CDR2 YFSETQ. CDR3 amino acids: CASSQTGTDTGELFF. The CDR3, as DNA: TGCGCCAGCAGCCAGACAGGGACGGACACCGGGGAGCTGTTTTTT.

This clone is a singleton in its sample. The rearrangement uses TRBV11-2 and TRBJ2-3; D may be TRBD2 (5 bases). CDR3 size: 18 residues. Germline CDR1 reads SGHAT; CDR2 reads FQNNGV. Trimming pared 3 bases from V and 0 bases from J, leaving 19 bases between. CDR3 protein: CASSFPAGVGGSTDTQYF. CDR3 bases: TGTGCCAGCAGCTTCCCGGCCGGGGTTGGAGGAAGCACAGATACGCAGTATTTT.

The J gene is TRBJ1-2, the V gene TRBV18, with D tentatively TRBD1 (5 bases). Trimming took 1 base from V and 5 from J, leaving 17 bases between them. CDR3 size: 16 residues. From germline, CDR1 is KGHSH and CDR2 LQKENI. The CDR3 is CASSPLEQEGMYGYTF. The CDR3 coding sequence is TGTGCCAGCTCACCACTGGAGCAGGAGGGGATGTATGGCTACACCTTC.